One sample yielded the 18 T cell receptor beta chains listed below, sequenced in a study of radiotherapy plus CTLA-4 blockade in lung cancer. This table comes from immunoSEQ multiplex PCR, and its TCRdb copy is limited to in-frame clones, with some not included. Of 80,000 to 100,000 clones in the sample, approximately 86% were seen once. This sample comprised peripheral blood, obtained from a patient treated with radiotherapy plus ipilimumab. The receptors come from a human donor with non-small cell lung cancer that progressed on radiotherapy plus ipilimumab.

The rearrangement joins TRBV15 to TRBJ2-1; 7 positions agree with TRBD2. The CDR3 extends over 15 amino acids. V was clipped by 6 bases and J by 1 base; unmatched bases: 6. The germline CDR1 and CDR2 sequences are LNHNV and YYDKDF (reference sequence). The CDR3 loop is CATSMAGESYNEQFF. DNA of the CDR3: TGTGCCACCAGTATGGCGGGAGAGTCCTACAATGAGCAGTTCTTC.

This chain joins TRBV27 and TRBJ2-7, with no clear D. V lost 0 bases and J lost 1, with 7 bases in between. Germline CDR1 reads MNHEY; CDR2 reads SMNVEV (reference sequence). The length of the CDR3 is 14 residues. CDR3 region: CASSLSKGSYEQYF. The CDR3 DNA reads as TGTGCCAGCAGTTTATCGAAGGGTTCCTACGAGCAGTACTTC.

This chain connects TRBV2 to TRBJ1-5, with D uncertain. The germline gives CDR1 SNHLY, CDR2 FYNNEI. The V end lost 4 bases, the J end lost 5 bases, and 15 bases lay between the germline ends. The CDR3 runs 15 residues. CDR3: CASSGHARVDQPQHF. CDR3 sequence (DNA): TGTGCCAGCAGTGGACACGCTAGGGTAGATCAGCCCCAGCATTTT.

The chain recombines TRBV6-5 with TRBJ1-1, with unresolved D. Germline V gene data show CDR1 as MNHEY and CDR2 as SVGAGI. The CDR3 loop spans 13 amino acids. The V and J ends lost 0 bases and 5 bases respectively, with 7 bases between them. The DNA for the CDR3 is TGTGCCAGCAGTTACTCAACGGGAACTGAAGCTTTCTTT. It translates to CASSYSTGTEAFF.

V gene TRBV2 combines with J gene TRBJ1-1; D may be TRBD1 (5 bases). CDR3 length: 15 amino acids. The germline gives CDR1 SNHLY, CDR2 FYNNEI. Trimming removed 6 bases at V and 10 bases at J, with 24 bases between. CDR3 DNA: TGTGCCAGCAGACCCGCATCTCAGGGAAGGTGGGGAGCTTTCTTT. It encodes CASRPASQGRWGAFF.

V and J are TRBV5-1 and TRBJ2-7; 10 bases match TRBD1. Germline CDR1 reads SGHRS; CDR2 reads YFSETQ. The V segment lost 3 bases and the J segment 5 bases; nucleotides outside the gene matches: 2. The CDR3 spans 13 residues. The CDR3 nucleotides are TGCGCCAGCAGCTACGGACAGGGGGACGAGCAGTACTTC. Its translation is CASSYGQGDEQYF.

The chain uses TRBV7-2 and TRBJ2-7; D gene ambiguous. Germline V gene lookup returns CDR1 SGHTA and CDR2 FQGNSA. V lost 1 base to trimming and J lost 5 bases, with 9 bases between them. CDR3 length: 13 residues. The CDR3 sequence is CASSLGMVDEQYF. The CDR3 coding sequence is TGTGCCAGCAGCTTAGGAATGGTAGACGAGCAGTACTTC.

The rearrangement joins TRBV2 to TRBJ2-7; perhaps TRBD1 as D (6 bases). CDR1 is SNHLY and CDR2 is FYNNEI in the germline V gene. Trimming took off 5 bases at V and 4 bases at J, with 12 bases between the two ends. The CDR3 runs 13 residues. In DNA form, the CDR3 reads TGTGCCAGCAGTAACGACAGGTCGTACGAGCAGTACTTC. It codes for CASSNDRSYEQYF.

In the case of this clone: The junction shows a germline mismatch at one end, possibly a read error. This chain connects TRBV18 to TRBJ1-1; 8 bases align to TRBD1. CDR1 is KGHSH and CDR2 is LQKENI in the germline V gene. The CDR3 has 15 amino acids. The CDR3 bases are TGTGCCAACTCACCAGACGACAGGGGAGGTACTGAAGCTTTCTTT. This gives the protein CANSPDDRGGTEAFF.

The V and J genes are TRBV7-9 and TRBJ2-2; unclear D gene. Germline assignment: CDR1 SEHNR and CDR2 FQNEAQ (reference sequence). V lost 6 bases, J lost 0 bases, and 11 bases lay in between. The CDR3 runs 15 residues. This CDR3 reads CASSNTQPNTGELFF. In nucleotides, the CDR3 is TGTGCCAGCAGTAACACCCAACCGAACACCGGGGAGCTGTTTTTT.

The CDR3 sequence: CASSPDRGSTEAFF. The CDR3 bases are TGTGCCAGCAGCCCGGACAGGGGGTCCACTGAAGCTTTCTTT. The chain uses TRBV7-9 and TRBJ1-1; 10 nucleotides line up with TRBD1. From germline, CDR1 is SEHNR and CDR2 FQNEAQ (reference sequence). V shed 5 bases and J 4 bases; nucleotides not matched to a gene: 4. The CDR3 length is 14 residues.

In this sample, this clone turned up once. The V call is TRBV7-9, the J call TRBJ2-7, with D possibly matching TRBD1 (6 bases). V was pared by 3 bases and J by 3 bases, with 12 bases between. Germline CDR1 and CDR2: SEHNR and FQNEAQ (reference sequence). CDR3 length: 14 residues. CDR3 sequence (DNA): TGTGCCAGCAGCTTTGAACAGGGTCTCTACGAGCAGTACTTC. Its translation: CASSFEQGLYEQYF. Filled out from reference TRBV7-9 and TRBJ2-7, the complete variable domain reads DTGVSQNPRHKITKRGQNVTFRCDPISEHNRLYWYRQTLGQGPEFLTYFQNEAQLEKSRLLSDRFSAERPKGSFSTLEIQRTEQGDSAMYLCASSFEQGLYEQYFGPGTRLTVT.

The CDR3 coding sequence is TGTGCCAGCTCACCATGGCTACCGTCGGGACAGGGGGCGCTTAACACTGAAGCTTTCTTT. Protein product: CASSPWLPSGQGALNTEAFF. The chain is built from TRBV18 and TRBJ1-1; the match to TRBD1 covers 12 bases. From germline, CDR1 is KGHSH and CDR2 LQKENI. Losses at the gene ends were 2 bases for V and 2 bases for J; bases not matched to a gene: 15. This CDR3 region has 20 residues. Looking up the rest from reference TRBV18 and TRBJ1-1 gives the full variable domain: NAGVMQNPRHLVRRRGQEARLRCSPMKGHSHVYWYRQLPEEGLKFMVYLQKENIIDESGMPKERFSAEFPKEGPSILRIQQVVRGDSAAYFCASSPWLPSGQGALNTEAFFGQGTRLTVV.

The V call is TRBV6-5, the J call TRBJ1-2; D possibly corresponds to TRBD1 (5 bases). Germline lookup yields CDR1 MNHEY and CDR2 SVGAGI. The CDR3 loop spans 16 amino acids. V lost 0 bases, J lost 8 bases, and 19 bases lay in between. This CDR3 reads CASSYSAQGPLRGYTF. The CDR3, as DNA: TGTGCCAGCAGTTACTCGGCGCAGGGACCCCTTCGGGGCTACACCTTC.

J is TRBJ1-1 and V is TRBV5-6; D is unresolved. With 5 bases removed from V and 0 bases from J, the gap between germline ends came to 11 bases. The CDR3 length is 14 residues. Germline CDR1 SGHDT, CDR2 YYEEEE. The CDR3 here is CASRFNNLNTEAFF. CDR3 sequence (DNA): TGTGCCAGCAGATTTAACAACCTGAACACTGAAGCTTTCTTT.

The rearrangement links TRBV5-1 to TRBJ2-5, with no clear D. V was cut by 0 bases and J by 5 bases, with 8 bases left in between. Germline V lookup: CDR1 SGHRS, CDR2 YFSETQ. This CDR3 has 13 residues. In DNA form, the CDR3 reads TGCGCCAGCAGCTTGGGGAGCTGGGAGACCCAGTACTTC. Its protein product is CASSLGSWETQYF.

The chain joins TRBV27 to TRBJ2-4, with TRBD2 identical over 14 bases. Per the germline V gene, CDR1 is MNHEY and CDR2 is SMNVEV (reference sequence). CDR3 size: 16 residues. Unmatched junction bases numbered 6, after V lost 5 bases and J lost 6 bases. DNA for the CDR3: TGTGCCAGCAGTGCCAGACTAGCGGGAGGGGTAAACATTCAGTACTTC. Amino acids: CASSARLAGGVNIQYF.

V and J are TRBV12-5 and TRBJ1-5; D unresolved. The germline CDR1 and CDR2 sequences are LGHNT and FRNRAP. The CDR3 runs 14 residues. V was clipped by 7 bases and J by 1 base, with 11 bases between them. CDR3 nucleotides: TGTGCTAGTGTCACGGGCGGGAGCAATCAGCCCCAGCATTTT. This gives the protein CASVTGGSNQPQHF.